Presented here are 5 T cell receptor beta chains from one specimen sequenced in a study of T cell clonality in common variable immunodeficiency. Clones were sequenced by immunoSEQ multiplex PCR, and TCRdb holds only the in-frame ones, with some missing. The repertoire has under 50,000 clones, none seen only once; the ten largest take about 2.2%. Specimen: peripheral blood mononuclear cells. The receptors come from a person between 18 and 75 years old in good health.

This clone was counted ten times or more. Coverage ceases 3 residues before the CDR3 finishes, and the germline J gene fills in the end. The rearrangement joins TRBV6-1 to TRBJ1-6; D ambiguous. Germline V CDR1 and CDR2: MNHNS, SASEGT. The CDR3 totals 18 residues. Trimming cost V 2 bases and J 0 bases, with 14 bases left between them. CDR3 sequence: CASSESDRSSSYNSPLHF. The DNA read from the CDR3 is TGTGCCAGCAGTGAAAGTGACCGTTCTAGCTCCTATAATTCACCC.

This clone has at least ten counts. CDR3 DNA, as far as it was read: TGCAGCGCCCCGCGGGGGGGGAGCACAGATACG. It translates to CSAPRGGSTDT. The full CDR3 is CSAPRGGSTDTQYF. The J gene is TRBJ2-3, the V gene TRBV20-1; 9 bases line up with TRBD2. With the read ending 3 residues before the CDR3 end, the germline J gene is used to fill in that end. In germline, CDR1 is DFQATT, CDR2 SNEGSKA (reference sequence). There are 14 residues in the CDR3.

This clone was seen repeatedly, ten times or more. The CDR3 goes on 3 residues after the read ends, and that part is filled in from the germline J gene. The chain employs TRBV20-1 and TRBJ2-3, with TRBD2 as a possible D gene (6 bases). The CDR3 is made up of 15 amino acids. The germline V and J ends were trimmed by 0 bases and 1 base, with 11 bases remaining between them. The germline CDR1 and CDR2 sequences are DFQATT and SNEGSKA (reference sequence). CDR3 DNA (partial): TGCAGTGCTAGAGATCCGGCTAGCGGCACAGATACG. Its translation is CSARDPASGTDT. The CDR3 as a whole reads CSARDPASGTDTQYF.

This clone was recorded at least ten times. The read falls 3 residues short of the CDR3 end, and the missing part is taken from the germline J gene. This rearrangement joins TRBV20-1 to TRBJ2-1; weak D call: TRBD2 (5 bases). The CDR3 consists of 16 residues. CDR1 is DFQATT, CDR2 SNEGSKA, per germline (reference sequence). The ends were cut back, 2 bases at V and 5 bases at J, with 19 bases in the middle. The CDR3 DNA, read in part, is TGCAGTGCTAGAATGCCCAGAGGGCGGCGGGACAATGAG. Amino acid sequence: CSARMPRGRRDNE. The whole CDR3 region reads CSARMPRGRRDNEQFF.

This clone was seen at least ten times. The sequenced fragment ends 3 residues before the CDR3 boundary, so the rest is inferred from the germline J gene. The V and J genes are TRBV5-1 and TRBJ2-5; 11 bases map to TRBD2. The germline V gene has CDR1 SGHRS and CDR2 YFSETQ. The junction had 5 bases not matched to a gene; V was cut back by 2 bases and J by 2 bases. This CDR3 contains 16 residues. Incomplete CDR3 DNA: TGCGCCAGCAGCTTTAGTAGCGGGGGGGCTCAAGAGACC. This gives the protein CASSFSSGGAQET. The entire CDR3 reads CASSFSSGGAQETQYF.